These 19 T cell receptor beta chains share one sample of origin, sequenced in a study of molecular identifiers for immune sequencing clone quantification. One entry per CDR3 protein results from TCRdb running MiXCR on the PCR reads. In the table there are nearly 55,000 distinct CDR3 sequences, roughly 36% of which are singletons. The specimen was naive CD8+ T cells from blood, with Jurkat cell RNA spiked in. Noted subset: FACS-sorted CD8+CD4-CCR7+CD45RA+ naive T cells. These receptors were taken from a human donor in good health. Some libraries in this study had Jurkat cell RNA spiked in.

This clonotype appeared a single time. This chain connects TRBV15 to TRBJ2-2; 7 bases match TRBD2. Germline values: CDR1 LNHNV, CDR2 YYDKDF (reference sequence). The J segment lost 0 bases and the V segment lost 4 bases, leaving 2 bases of the junction unmatched. CDR3 length: 15 residues. The CDR3 nucleotides are TGTGCCACCAGCACGCGGGAGTCGAACACCGGGGAGCTGTTTTTT. It specifies CATSTRESNTGELFF. The full variable domain, completed using reference TRBV15 and TRBJ2-2, is DAMVIQNPRYQVTQFGKPVTLSCSQTLNHNVMYWYQQKSSQAPKLLFHYYDKDFNNEADTPDNFQSRRPNTSFCFLDIRSPGLGDTAMYLCATSTRESNTGELFFGEGSRLTVL.

On this clonotype: Germline is not matched at one junction end, which may reflect a read error. The gene calls are TRBV28 and TRBJ2-5; 7 bases are a match to TRBD1. The CDR3 contains 15 residues. The germline CDR1 and CDR2 sequences are MDHEN and SYDVKM. CDR3 DNA: TGTGCCAGCAGTTTGGCGGACAGGTCCCGTGAGACCCGGTACTTC. As protein: CASSLADRSRETRYF.

This clonotype was seen many times. This chain links TRBV27 with TRBJ2-3; 8 bases are shared with TRBD1. Germline V gene lookup returns CDR1 MNHEY and CDR2 SMNVEV (reference sequence). The CDR3 spans 13 residues. J lost 3 bases, V lost 5 bases, and 1 base had no gene match. CDR3 sequence reads: CASSTGGTDTQYF. CDR3 coding DNA: TGTGCCAGCAGTACAGGGGGAACAGATACGCAGTATTTT.

This clonotype was found a few times. The rearrangement links TRBV24-1 to TRBJ2-2; D remains unclear. Germline lookup yields CDR1 KGHDR and CDR2 SFDVKD. The V gene lost 5 bases and the J gene lost 1 base, with 7 bases spanning the gap. CDR3 length: 14 amino acids. The CDR3 spells CATSALENTGELFF. The CDR3 region has the DNA TGTGCCACCAGTGCCCTAGAGAACACCGGGGAGCTGTTTTTT.

The chain carries TRBV28 and TRBJ2-7, with 7 nucleotides matching TRBD1. Germline CDR1 reads MDHEN; CDR2 reads SYDVKM. This CDR3 region has 13 residues. J gave up 5 bases and V 6 bases, and 7 bases lay outside the gene matches. Here the CDR3 reads CASREKDRDEQYF. The CDR3 bases are TGTGCCAGCAGGGAAAAAGACAGGGACGAGCAGTACTTC.

As regards this clonotype: An end of the junction does not agree with germline; a read error may underlie this. The chain links TRBV2 to TRBJ1-1, with a possible D match to TRBD1 (6 bases). The CDR3 has 12 residues. Germline V gene lookup returns CDR1 SNHLY and CDR2 FYNNEI. CDR3 sequence reads: CASSVGATDAFF. The CDR3 coding sequence is TGTGCCAGCAGTGTGGGGGCCACTGATGCTTTCTTT.

This clonotype was found many times. J is TRBJ1-3 and V is TRBV4-1, with 8 bases fitting TRBD1. Per germline, CDR1 MGHRA and CDR2 YSYEKL. V lost 4 bases to trimming and J lost 2 bases; unmatched junction nucleotides: 7. The length of the CDR3 is 16 residues. The CDR3 sequence is CASSRTRDRPGNTIYF. In DNA form, the CDR3 reads TGCGCCAGCAGCCGCACCCGGGACAGGCCTGGAAACACCATATATTTT.

On this clonotype itself: An end of the junction does not agree with germline; a read error may underlie this. This chain's CDR3 is CASSYNTGDEYEQDF. The CDR3 region has the DNA TGTGCCAGCAGCTATAACACAGGGGACGAGTACGAGCAGGACTTC. The J gene is TRBJ2-7, the V gene TRBV11-3, with 7 bases that match TRBD1. The CDR3 has 15 amino acids. Germline V lookup: CDR1 SGHNT, CDR2 YENEEA.

The rearrangement links TRBV12-3 or TRBV12-4 to TRBJ1-5, with D hard to call. The V and J ends lost 2 bases and 7 bases respectively, with 24 bases between them. The CDR3 consists of 18 residues. The CDR3 sequence: CASSLLYPPNPSRQPQHF. Written as DNA, the CDR3 is TGTGCCAGCAGTTTACTATATCCGCCGAACCCCTCTCGCCAGCCCCAGCATTTT.

The chain carries TRBV27 and TRBJ1-6; D is undetermined. The V gene's germline CDR1 is MNHEY and CDR2 SMNVEV (reference sequence). The CDR3 runs 12 residues. Trimming cost V 10 bases and J 9 bases, with 13 bases left between them. CDR3 sequence: CANRILGSPLHF. DNA of the CDR3: TGTGCCAACAGAATATTAGGTTCACCCCTCCACTTT.

Details on this clonotype: One junction end does not reproduce the germline sequence, and a read error may be involved. The chain joins TRBV4-3 to TRBJ2-7; D is uncertain. The V gene's germline CDR1 is LGHNA and CDR2 YSLEER. This CDR3 region has 15 residues. In nucleotides, the CDR3 is TGCTCCAGCAGTCCGCGAGAGGCCGGTAGCAGTGAGCAGTACTTC. It codes for CSSSPREAGSSEQYF.

This clonotype was detected many times. CDR3 bases: TGCAGCGTTACAGGACAGCCCTACGAGCAGTACTTC. Protein sequence: CSVTGQPYEQYF. V and J are TRBV29-1 and TRBJ2-7, with a weak D call TRBD1 (6 bases). Between the trimmed V and J ends, which lost 5 bases and 2 bases, there was a span of 10 bases. CDR3 length: 12 residues. Germline-derived CDR1 and CDR2 are SQVTM and ANQGSEA.

This clonotype was observed a handful of times. The chain recombines TRBV13 with TRBJ1-1; TRBD1 might be the D (6 bases). The germline V gene encodes CDR1 PRHDT and CDR2 FYEKMQ (reference sequence). Deletions cut 5 bases from V and 6 bases from J, with 13 bases between. The CDR3 loop spans 13 amino acids. The CDR3 DNA sequence: TGTGCCAGCAGCCTTCGTAGGGGGGCTGAAGCTTTCTTT. This translates into CASSLRRGAEAFF.

As for this clonotype: At one boundary the junction diverges from the germline segment, which might be a read error. The chain has TRBV6-2 or TRBV6-3 and TRBJ2-7; D perhaps matches TRBD2 (6 bases). Germline-derived CDR1 and CDR2 are MNHEY and SVGEGT. The CDR3 length is 11 residues. CDR3 residues: CASSYRREQCF. The CDR3 bases are TGTGCCAGCAGTTACCGACGGGAGCAGTGCTTC.

Ten or more counts support this clonotype. V is TRBV7-2 and J is TRBJ2-5; D might be TRBD1 (6 bases). The germline V gene encodes CDR1 SGHTA and CDR2 FQGNSA. V dropped 2 bases and J dropped 3 bases, with 16 bases sitting between them. The CDR3 covers 16 residues. CDR3 sequence: CASSLSETGGEETQYF. DNA of the CDR3: TGTGCCAGCAGCTTATCGGAGACAGGTGGCGAAGAGACCCAGTACTTC. Using reference TRBV7-2 and TRBJ2-5 for the parts outside the CDR3, the full variable domain is GAGVSQSPSNKVTEKGKDVELRCDPISGHTALYWYRQSLGQGLEFLIYFQGNSAPDKSGLPSDRFSAERTGGSVSTLTIQRTQQEDSAVYLCASSLSETGGEETQYFGPGTRLLVL.

This clonotype was observed a handful of times. The chain combines TRBV7-9 with TRBJ1-1, with D possibly being TRBD1 (6 bases). Germline values: CDR1 SEHNR, CDR2 FQNEAQ (reference sequence). Trimming removed 5 bases at V and 7 bases at J, with 14 bases between. CDR3 length equals 13 residues. CDR3 region: CASSPVGGREAFF. The CDR3 DNA follows: TGTGCCAGCAGCCCCGTAGGGGGACGTGAAGCTTTCTTT.

This chain connects TRBV28 to TRBJ2-1; 10 bases are a match to TRBD2. Trimming took 5 bases from V and 4 from J; bases not matched to a gene: 17. The CDR3 totals 19 residues. Germline V CDR1 and CDR2: MDHEN, SYDVKM. The CDR3 nucleotides read TGTGCCAGCAGTCCCCGTCGACTAGCGGGCGTGGTAGGTTACAATGAGCAGTTCTTC. Protein: CASSPRRLAGVVGYNEQFF.

This clonotype was seen repeatedly, ten times or more. The rearrangement uses TRBV28 and TRBJ1-5, with D uncertain. The germline V and J ends were trimmed by 10 bases and 4 bases, with 11 bases remaining between them. CDR3 length: 12 amino acids. Germline V gene data show CDR1 as MDHEN and CDR2 as SYDVKM. CDR3: CATGRLNQPQHF. The CDR3 DNA follows: TGTGCCACCGGACGGCTGAATCAGCCCCAGCATTTT.

This clonotype was seen more than once but under ten times. The V and J genes are TRBV4-3 and TRBJ2-4; tentatively, D is TRBD2 (5 bases). Between the trimmed V and J ends, which lost 0 bases and 9 bases, there was a span of 15 bases. The CDR3 is 15 residues long. Looked up from germline, CDR1 is LGHNA and CDR2 is YSLEER. CDR3 residues: CASSQDWTEGSIQYF. In DNA, the CDR3 is TGCGCCAGCAGCCAAGATTGGACTGAGGGTAGCATTCAGTACTTC.